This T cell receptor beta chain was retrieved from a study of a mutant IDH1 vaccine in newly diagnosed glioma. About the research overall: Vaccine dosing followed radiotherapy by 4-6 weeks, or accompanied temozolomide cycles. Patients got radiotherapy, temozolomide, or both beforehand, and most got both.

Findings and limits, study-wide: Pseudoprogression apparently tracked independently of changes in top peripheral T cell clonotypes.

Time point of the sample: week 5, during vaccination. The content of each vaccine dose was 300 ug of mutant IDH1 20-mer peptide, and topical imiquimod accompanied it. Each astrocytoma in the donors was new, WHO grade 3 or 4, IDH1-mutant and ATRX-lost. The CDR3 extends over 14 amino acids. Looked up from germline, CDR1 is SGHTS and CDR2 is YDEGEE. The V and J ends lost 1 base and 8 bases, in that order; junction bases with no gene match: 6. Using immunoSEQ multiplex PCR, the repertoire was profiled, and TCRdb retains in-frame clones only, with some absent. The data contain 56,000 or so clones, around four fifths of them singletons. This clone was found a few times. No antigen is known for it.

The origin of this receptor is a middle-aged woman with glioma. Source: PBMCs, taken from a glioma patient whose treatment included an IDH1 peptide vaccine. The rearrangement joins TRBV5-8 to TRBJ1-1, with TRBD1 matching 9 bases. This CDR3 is CASSLPGQGREAFF. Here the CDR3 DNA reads TGTGCCAGCAGCTTGCCCGGACAGGGGAGGGAAGCTTTCTTT.